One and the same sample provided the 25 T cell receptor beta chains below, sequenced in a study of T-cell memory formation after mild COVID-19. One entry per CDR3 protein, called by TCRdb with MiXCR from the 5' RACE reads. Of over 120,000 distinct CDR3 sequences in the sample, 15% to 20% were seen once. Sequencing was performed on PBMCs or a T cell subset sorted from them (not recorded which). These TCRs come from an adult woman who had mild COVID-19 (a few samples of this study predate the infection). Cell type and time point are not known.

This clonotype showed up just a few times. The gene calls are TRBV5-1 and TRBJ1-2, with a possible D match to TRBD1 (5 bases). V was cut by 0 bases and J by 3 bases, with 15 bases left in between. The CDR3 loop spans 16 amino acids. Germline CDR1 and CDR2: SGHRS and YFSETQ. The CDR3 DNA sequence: TGCGCCAGCAGCTTGGACCCAGGGAGGGTGCACTATGGCTACACCTTC. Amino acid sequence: CASSLDPGRVHYGYTF.

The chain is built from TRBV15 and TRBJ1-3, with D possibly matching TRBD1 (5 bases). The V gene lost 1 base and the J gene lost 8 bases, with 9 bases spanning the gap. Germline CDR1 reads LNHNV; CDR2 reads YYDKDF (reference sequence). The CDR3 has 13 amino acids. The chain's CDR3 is CATSRARGDTIYF. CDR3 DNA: TGTGCCACCAGCAGAGCAAGGGGAGACACCATATATTTT.

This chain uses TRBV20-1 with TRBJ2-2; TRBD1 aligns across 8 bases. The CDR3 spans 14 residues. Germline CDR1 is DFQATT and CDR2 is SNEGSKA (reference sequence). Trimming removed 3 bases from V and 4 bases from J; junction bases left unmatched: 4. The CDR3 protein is CSASGQGATGELFF. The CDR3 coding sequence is TGCAGTGCTAGTGGTCAGGGGGCCACCGGGGAGCTGTTTTTT.

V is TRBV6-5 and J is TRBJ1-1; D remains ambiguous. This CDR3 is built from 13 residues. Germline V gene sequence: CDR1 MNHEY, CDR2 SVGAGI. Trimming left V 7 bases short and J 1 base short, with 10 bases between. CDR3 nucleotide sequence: TGTGCCAGCATGGGGTTAAGGAACACTGAAGCTTTCTTT. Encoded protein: CASMGLRNTEAFF.

The CDR3 is CASTPRDRGFYEQYF. CDR3 DNA: TGTGCCAGCACCCCGCGGGACAGGGGCTTTTACGAGCAGTACTTC. V usage is TRBV5-6 and J usage is TRBJ2-7; TRBD1 matches 10 bases. The CDR3 runs 15 residues. Germline V lookup: CDR1 SGHDT, CDR2 YYEEEE. V shed 6 bases, J shed 4 bases, and the junction held 10 bases outside the gene matches.

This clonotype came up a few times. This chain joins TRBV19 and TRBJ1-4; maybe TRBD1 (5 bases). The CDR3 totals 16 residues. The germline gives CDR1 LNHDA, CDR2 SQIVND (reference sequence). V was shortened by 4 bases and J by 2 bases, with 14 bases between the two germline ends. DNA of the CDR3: TGTGCCAGTAGTAGAGGGGAGAGACGCACTAATGAAAAACTGTTTTTT. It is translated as CASSRGERRTNEKLFF.

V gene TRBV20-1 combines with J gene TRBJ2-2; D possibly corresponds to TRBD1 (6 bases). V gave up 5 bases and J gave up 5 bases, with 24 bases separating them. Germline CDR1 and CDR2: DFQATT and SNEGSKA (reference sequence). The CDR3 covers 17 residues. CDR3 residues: CSAAQGKRSLRTGELFF. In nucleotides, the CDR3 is TGCAGTGCTGCGCAGGGGAAAAGATCGCTGAGGACCGGGGAGCTGTTTTTT.

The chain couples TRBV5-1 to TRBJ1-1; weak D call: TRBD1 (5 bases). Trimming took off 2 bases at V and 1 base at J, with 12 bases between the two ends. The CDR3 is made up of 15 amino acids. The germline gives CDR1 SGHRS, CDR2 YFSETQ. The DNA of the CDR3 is TGCGCCAGCAGCTTTTCCGGGACGAGGAACACTGAAGCTTTCTTT. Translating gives CASSFSGTRNTEAFF.

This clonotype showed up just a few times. Written as DNA, the CDR3 is TGTGCCAGCACCGGGACTACGAGCACAGATACGCAGTATTTT. This gives the protein CASTGTTSTDTQYF. V usage is TRBV6-5 and J usage is TRBJ2-3, with 7 bases identical to TRBD2. Trimming cost V 7 bases and J 0 bases; bases outside gene matches: 4. Germline CDR1 MNHEY, CDR2 SVGAGI. The CDR3 extends over 14 amino acids.

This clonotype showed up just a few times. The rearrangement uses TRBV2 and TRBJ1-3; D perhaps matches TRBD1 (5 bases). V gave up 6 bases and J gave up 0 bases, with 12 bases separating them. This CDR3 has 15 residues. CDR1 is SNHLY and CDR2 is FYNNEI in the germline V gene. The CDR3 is CASRRDRSSGNTIYF. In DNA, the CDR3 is TGTGCCAGCAGGAGGGACCGGAGCTCTGGAAACACCATATATTTT.

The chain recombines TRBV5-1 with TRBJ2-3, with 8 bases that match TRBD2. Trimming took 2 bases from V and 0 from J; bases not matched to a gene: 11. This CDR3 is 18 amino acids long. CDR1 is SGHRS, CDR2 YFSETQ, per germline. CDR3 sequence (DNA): TGCGCCAGCAGCTTTCTTCTGAATAGCGGGACCAGCACAGATACGCAGTATTTT. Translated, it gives CASSFLLNSGTSTDTQYF.

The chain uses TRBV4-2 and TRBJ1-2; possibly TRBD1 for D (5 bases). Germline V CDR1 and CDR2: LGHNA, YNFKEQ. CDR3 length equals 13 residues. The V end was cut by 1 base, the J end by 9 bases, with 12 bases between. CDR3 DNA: TGTGCCAGCAGCCAAGCTCTGGGGGTTAGCTACACCTTC. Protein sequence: CASSQALGVSYTF.

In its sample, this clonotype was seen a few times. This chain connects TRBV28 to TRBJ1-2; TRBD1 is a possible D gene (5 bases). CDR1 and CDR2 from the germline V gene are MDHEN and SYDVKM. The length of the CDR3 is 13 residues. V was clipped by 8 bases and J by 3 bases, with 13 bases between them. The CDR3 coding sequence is TGTGCCAGCGTACCCGGGGGGGACTATGGCTACACCTTC. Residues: CASVPGGDYGYTF.

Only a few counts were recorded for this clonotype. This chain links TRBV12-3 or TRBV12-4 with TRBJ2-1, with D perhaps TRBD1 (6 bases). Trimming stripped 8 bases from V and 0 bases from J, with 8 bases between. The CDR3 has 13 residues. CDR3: CASYRASYNEQFF. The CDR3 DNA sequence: TGTGCCAGCTACAGGGCCTCCTACAATGAGCAGTTCTTC.

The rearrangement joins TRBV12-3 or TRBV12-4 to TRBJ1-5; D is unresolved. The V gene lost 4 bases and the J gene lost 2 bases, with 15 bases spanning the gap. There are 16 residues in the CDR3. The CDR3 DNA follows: TGTGCCAGCAGTTCTGAGAGCACCTGGGGCAATCAGCCCCAGCATTTT. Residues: CASSSESTWGNQPQHF.

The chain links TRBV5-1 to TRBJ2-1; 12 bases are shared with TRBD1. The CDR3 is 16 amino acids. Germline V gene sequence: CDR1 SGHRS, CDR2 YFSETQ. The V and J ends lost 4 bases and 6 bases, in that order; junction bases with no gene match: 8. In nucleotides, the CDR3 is TGCGCCAGCAGCGCGCTCCCGGGACAGGGGGCCAATGAGCAGTTCTTC. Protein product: CASSALPGQGANEQFF.

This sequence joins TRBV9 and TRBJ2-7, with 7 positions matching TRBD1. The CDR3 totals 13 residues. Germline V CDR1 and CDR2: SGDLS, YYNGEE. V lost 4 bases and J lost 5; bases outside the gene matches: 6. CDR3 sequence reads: CASSTQTGNEQYF. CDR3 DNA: TGTGCCAGCAGCACCCAGACAGGGAACGAGCAGTACTTC.

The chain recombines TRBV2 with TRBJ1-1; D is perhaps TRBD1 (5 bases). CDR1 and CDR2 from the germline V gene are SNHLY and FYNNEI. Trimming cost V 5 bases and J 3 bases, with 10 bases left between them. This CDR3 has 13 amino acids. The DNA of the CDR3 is TGTGCCAGCAGTAAGGGAGGGGACACTGAAGCTTTCTTT. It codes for CASSKGGDTEAFF.

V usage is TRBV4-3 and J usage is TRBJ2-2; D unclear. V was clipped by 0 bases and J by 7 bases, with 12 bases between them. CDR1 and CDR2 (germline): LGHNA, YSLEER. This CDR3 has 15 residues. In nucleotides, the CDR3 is TGCGCCAGCAGCCAAGAGACTCGGCCAATCGGGGAGCTGTTTTTT. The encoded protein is CASSQETRPIGELFF.

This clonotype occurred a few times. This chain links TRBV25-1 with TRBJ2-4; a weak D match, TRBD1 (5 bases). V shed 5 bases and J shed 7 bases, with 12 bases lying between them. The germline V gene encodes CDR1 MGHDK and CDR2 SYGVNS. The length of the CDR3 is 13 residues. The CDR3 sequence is CASSQGKGNIQYF. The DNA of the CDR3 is TGTGCCAGCAGTCAGGGTAAAGGGAACATTCAGTACTTC.

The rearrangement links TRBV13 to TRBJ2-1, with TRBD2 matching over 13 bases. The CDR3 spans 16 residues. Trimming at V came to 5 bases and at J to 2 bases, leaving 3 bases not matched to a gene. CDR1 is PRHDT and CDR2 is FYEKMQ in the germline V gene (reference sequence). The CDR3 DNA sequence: TGTGCCAGCAGCGAAGGGACTAGCGGGACCTACAATGAGCAGTTCTTC. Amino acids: CASSEGTSGTYNEQFF. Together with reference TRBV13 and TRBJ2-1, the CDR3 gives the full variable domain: AAGVIQSPRHLIKEKRETATLKCYPIPRHDTVYWYQQGPGQDPQFLISFYEKMQSDKGSIPDRFSAQQFSDYHSELNMSSLELGDSALYFCASSEGTSGTYNEQFFGPGTRLTVL.

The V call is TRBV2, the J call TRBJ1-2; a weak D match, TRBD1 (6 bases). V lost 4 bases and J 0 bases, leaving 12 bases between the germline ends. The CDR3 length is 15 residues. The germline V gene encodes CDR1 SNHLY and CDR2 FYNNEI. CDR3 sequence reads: CASSGLRQANYGYTF. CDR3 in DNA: TGTGCCAGCAGTGGGCTAAGACAGGCTAACTATGGCTACACCTTC.

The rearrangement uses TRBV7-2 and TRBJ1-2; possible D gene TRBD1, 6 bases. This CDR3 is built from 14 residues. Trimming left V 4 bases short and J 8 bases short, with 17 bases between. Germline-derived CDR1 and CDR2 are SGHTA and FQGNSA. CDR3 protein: CASSSDSLLSGYTF. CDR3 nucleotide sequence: TGTGCCAGCAGCTCGGACAGCCTCCTCTCAGGCTACACCTTC.

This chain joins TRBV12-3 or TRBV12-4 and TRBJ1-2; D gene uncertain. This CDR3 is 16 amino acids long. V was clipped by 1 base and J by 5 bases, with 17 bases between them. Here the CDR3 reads CASSLDLGSALYGYTF. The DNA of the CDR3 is TGTGCCAGCAGTTTAGACTTGGGCAGCGCCCTTTATGGCTACACCTTC.

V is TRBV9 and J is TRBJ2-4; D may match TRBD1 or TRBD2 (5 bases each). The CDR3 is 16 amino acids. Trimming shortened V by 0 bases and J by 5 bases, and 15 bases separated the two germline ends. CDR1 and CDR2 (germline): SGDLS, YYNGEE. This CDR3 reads CASSVGGALGENIQYF. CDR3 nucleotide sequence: TGTGCCAGCAGCGTAGGAGGGGCCCTCGGGGAAAACATTCAGTACTTC. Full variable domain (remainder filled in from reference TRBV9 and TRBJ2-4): DSGVTQTPKHLITATGQRVTLRCSPRSGDLSVYWYQQSLDQGLQFLIQYYNGEERAKGNILERFSAQQFPDLHSELNLSSLELGDSALYFCASSVGGALGENIQYFGAGTRLSVL.